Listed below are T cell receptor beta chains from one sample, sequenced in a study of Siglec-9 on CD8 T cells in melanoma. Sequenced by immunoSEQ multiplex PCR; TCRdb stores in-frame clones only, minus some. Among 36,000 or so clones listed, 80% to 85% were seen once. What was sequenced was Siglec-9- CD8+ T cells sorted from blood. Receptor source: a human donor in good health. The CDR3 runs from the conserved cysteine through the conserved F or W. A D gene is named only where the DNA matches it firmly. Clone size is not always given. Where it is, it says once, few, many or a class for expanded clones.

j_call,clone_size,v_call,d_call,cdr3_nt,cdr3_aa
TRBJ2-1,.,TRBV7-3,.,TGTGCCAGCAGCTTAATCGCGGGGAGGTCCTACAATGAGCAGTTCTTC,CASSLIAGRSYNEQFF
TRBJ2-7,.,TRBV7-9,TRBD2,TGTGCCAGCAGTCCGACTGATGAGATGGTAGCGGGAGGCAGATACGAGCAGTACTTC,CASSPTDEMVAGGRYEQYF
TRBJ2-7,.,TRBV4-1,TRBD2,TGCGCCAGCAGCCAGCAAGGGACTAGCGGCAGGGAGCAGTACTTC,CASSQQGTSGREQYF
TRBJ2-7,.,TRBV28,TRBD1,TGTGCCAGCAGCAGACAGGGGATCTCCTACGAGCAGTACTTC,CASSRQGISYEQYF
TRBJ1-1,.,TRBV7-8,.,TGTGCCAGCAGCTGGGGGACGGTGAACACTGAAGCTTTCTTT,CASSWGTVNTEAFF
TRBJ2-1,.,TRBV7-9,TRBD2,TGTGCCAGCAGCTTATTAAGCGGGGGGTCCAATTACAATGAGCAGTTCTTC,CASSLLSGGSNYNEQFF
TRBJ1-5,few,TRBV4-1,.,TGCGCCAGCAGCCAAGATGCGGGGGGGATTAGCGGTCAGCCCCAGCATTTT,CASSQDAGGISGQPQHF
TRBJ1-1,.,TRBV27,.,TGTGCCAGCAGTTATCGCTCTGAAGCTTTCTTT,CASSYRSEAFF
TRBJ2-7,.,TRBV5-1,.,TGCGCCAGCAGCTTGGGTTACGAGCAGTACTTC,CASSLGYEQYF
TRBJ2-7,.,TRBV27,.,TGTGCCAGCAGTTTTAGCGGAGCTTTCTACGAGCAGTACTTC,CASSFSGAFYEQYF
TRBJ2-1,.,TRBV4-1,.,TGCGCCAGCAGCCAAGGTAGGGGCTACAATGAGCAGTTCTTC,CASSQGRGYNEQFF
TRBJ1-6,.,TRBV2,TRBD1,TGTGCCAGCAGGAGGACAGGTTGGAATTCACCCCTCCACTTT,CASRRTGWNSPLHF
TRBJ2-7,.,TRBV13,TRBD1,TGTGCCAGCAGCTTAACGGGACAGGGGGCTGGGTACGAGCAGTACTTC,CASSLTGQGAGYEQYF
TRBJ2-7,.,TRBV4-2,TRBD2,TGTGCCAGCAGCCAAGATATCGGGACTAGCGGGGGGGCCTCCTACGAGCAGTACTTC,CASSQDIGTSGGASYEQYF
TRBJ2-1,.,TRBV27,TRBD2,TGTGCCAGCAGTGCACCCGGACTAGCGGGGGTCTTGAGCTCCTACAATGAGCAGTTCTTC,CASSAPGLAGVLSSYNEQFF
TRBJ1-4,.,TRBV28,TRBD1,TGTGCCAGCAGCCCCCTGAGTCGGGACAGGGTGGGAAAACTGTTTTTT,CASSPLSRDRVGKLFF
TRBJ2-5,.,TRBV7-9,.,TGTGCCAGCAGCGCATCCGGGACCAAAGAGACCCAGTACTTC,CASSASGTKETQYF
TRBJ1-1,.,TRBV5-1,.,TGCGCCAGCAGCTTTCATGGGGGGGCGAACACTGAAGCTTTCTTT,CASSFHGGANTEAFF
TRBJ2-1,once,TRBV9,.,TGTGCCAGCAGCGCCGGGGGCCATGAGCAGTTCTTC,CASSAGGHEQFF
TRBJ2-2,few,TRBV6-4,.,TGTGCCAGCAGTCGTGAGGGGGGGAACACCGGGGAGCTGTTTTTT,CASSREGGNTGELFF
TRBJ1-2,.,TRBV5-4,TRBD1,TGTGCCAGCAGCTTCAAGGGGGCGGATGGCTACACCTTC,CASSFKGADGYTF
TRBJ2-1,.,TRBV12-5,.,TGTGCTAGTGGCTCTACTCAGAAATCACCAAAAAACAATGAGCAGTTCTTC,CASGSTQKSPKNNEQFF
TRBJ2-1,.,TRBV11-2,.,TGTGCCAGCAGCGGACGGGGTTACAATGAGCAGTTCTTC,CASSGRGYNEQFF
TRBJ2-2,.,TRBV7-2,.,TGTGCCAGCAGCCGACGGGGGTTGGGTGACACCGGGGAGCTGTTTTTT,CASSRRGLGDTGELFF
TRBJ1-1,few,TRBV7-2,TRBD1,TGTGCCAGCAGCTTTGGGACAGATAACACTGAAGCTTTCTTT,CASSFGTDNTEAFF